Following are 8 T cell receptor beta chains from one sample sequenced in a study of blood T cell repertoires in COVID-19. Profiled with immunoSEQ multiplex PCR; TCRdb holds only in-frame clones, not every one. The sample records roughly 80,000 clones, 83% being singletons. Input material: peripheral blood. All receptors derive from a woman aged 80 or older with acute or convalescent COVID-19.

This chain joins TRBV19 and TRBJ2-6; a weak D match, TRBD2 (7 bases). Germline V lookup: CDR1 LNHDA, CDR2 SQIVND (reference sequence). The length of the CDR3 is 18 residues. The V end lost 7 bases, the J end lost 4 bases, and 23 bases lay between the germline ends. CDR3 nucleotide sequence: TGTGCCAGTAACTTCCTAGCGGCAGGGGAGGCCGGGGCCAACGTCCTGACTTTC. Protein: CASNFLAAGEAGANVLTF.

This clone showed up just once. The genes are TRBV6-2 or TRBV6-3 and TRBJ1-5, with TRBD1 matching over 8 bases. Looked up from germline, CDR1 is MNHEY and CDR2 is SVGEGT. The V gene end was trimmed by 5 bases and the J gene end by 2 bases; junction bases not matched to a gene: 8. The CDR3 is made up of 16 amino acids. The CDR3 here is CASSPRLQGGNQPQHF. In DNA, the CDR3 is TGTGCCAGCAGTCCGCGACTACAGGGGGGCAATCAGCCCCAGCATTTT.

The genes are TRBV7-2 and TRBJ2-5, with 9 bases matching TRBD1. Germline loops: CDR1 SGHTA, CDR2 FQGNSA. CDR3 length equals 14 residues. Unmatched junction bases numbered 5, after V lost 5 bases and J lost 4 bases. CDR3 region: CASSLGTGRETQYF. The CDR3 nucleotides read TGTGCCAGCAGCCTTGGGACAGGGAGAGAGACCCAGTACTTC.

This chain uses TRBV7-2 with TRBJ2-1; 10 bases agree with TRBD2. The trim removed 5 bases at V and 4 bases at J, leaving 5 bases unmatched. CDR1 is SGHTA and CDR2 is FQGNSA in the germline V gene. The CDR3 contains 15 residues. Here the CDR3 reads CASSPASGSYNEQFF. The CDR3 DNA sequence: TGTGCCAGCAGCCCGGCTAGCGGGAGTTACAATGAGCAGTTCTTC.

The chain joins TRBV28 to TRBJ1-2; D call uncertain. The germline gives CDR1 MDHEN, CDR2 SYDVKM. V gave up 5 bases and J gave up 4 bases, with 11 bases separating them. The CDR3 extends over 13 amino acids. The CDR3 loop is CASSPGGPYGYTF. The DNA of the CDR3 is TGTGCCAGCAGTCCCGGAGGGCCCTATGGCTACACCTTC.

This sequence joins TRBV6-2 or TRBV6-3 and TRBJ2-1; D gene unclear. V was clipped by 5 bases and J by 3 bases, with 11 bases between them. The CDR3 consists of 14 residues. Germline CDR1 and CDR2: MNHEY and SVGEGT. CDR3 sequence: CASSRRPGYNEQFF. For the CDR3, the DNA is TGTGCCAGCAGTCGCCGGCCGGGCTACAATGAGCAGTTCTTC.

DNA for the CDR3: TGTGCCAGCAGTGAGGCCGGGACTCCAGATACGCAGTATTTT. This codes for CASSEAGTPDTQYF. The genes are TRBV25-1 and TRBJ2-3; D is perhaps TRBD2 (6 bases). Trimming pared 3 bases from V and 4 bases from J, leaving 11 bases between. The CDR3 is 14 amino acids. Germline values: CDR1 MGHDK, CDR2 SYGVNS.

The rearrangement uses TRBV21-1 and TRBJ1-6. TRBV21-1 is a recognized pseudogene. This CDR3 spans 17 amino acids. Written as DNA, the CDR3 is TGTGCCAGCAGCGATTGGCGACGGAGCTCCTATAATTCACCCCTCCACTTT. Translation: CASSDWRRSSYNSPLHF.